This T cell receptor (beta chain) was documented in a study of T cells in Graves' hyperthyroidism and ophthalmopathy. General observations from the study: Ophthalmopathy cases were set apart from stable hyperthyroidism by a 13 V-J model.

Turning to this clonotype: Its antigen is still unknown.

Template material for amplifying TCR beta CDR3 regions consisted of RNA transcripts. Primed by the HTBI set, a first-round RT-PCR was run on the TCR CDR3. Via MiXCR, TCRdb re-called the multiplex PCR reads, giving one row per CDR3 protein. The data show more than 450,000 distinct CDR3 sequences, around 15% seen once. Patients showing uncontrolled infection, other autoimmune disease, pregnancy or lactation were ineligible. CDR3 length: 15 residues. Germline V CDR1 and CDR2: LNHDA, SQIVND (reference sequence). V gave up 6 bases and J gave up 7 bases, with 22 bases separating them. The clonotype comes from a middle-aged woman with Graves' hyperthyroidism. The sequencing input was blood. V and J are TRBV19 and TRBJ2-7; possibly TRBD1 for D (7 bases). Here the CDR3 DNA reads TGTGCCAGTAGCCGGACGGAGAAGGGGGCGGGAGAGCAGTACTTC. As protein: CASSRTEKGAGEQYF.